This T cell receptor beta chain stems from a study of T cells in localized non-small cell lung cancer. Notes on the study in general: Across samples, adjacent lung featured a median approximately 56 of the top 100 tumor clones.

Libraries were prepared by immunoSEQ multiplex PCR; TCRdb keeps only in-frame clonotypes and omits some of them. The sample consists of about 78,000 clones, about four fifths of them appearing once. V lost 8 bases and J lost 3, with 12 bases in between. Germline V CDR1 and CDR2: SQVTM, ANQGSEA. The CDR3 has 12 amino acids. Note on this clone: Its antigen is unidentified.

The sequencing here drew on peripheral blood, taken before any cancer treatment. The receptor was derived from a man aged 35-75 years with stage I lung adenocarcinoma. The chain couples TRBV29-1 to TRBJ2-3; D assignment may be TRBD1 or TRBD2 (7 bases each). CDR3 coding DNA: TGCAGCATCCAGGGGGGGACAGATACGCAGTATTTT. It translates to CSIQGGTDTQYF.